The 31 T cell receptor beta chains reported below all come from one sample, sequenced in a study of blood T cell repertoires in COVID-19. The method was immunoSEQ multiplex PCR; TCRdb's version includes in-frame clones alone and lacks a portion of them. This table has about 50,000 clones, roughly 78% appearing once. Sequencing used peripheral blood. The receptors come from a man aged 70 or older with acute or convalescent COVID-19.

The sample holds a few counts of this clone. The V and J genes are TRBV12-5 and TRBJ1-1, with 7 bases identical to TRBD1. The CDR3 has 12 amino acids. J gave up 9 bases and V 1 base, and 2 bases lay outside the gene matches. The germline gives CDR1 LGHNT, CDR2 FRNRAP. CDR3 DNA sequence: TGTGCTAGTGGTTTGGGACAGGGACAAGCTTTCTTT. This translates into CASGLGQGQAFF.

The chain uses TRBV24-1 and TRBJ2-2; 11 nucleotides match TRBD1. The CDR3 covers 14 residues. V was pared by 6 bases and J by 6 bases, with 2 bases of the junction left unmatched. Per germline, CDR1 KGHDR and CDR2 SFDVKD. CDR3 nucleotides: TGTGCCACCAGTCGGACAGGGGGCCCCGGGGAGCTGTTTTTT. It translates to CATSRTGGPGELFF.

The V and J genes are TRBV2 and TRBJ2-5; D is undetermined. This CDR3 has 13 amino acids. Germline V CDR1 and CDR2: SNHLY, FYNNEI. V was cut by 2 bases and J by 3 bases, with 7 bases left in between. The DNA of the CDR3 is TGTGCCAGCAGTGAATTGGCAGAAGAGACCCAGTACTTC. It codes for CASSELAEETQYF.

This clone was recorded a few times. This chain joins TRBV30 and TRBJ1-2; 10 positions match TRBD1. The CDR3 is 14 amino acids. Trimming cost V 3 bases and J 7 bases; bases outside gene matches: 8. Germline V lookup: CDR1 GTSNPN, CDR2 SVGIG (reference sequence). CDR3 in DNA: TGTGCCTGGAGGACGGGACAGGGGAGAAGTGGCTACACCTTC. This gives the protein CAWRTGQGRSGYTF. The full variable domain, in which reference TRBV30 and TRBJ1-2 provide the parts outside the CDR3, is SQTIHQWPATLVQPVGSPLSLECTVEGTSNPNLYWYRQAAGRGLQLLFYSVGIGQISSEVPQNLSASRPQDRQFILSSKKLLLSDSGFYLCAWRTGQGRSGYTFGSGTRLTVV.

This clone was seen a single time. The chain employs TRBV27 and TRBJ1-2; no definite D call. The V gene's germline CDR1 is MNHEY and CDR2 SMNVEV (reference sequence). V dropped 2 bases and J dropped 8 bases, with 9 bases sitting between them. The CDR3 is 12 amino acids. The CDR3 sequence is CASSLGGQGYTF. In DNA form, the CDR3 reads TGTGCCAGCAGTTTAGGAGGGCAAGGCTACACCTTC.

The gene calls are TRBV27 and TRBJ1-6, with 8 nucleotides matching TRBD1. The V gene's germline CDR1 is MNHEY and CDR2 SMNVEV (reference sequence). The V gene end was trimmed by 5 bases and the J gene end by 2 bases; junction bases not matched to a gene: 2. This CDR3 is built from 15 residues. In DNA form, the CDR3 reads TGTGCCAGCAGTGACAGGGGACCCTATAATTCACCCCTCCACTTT. Protein product: CASSDRGPYNSPLHF.

The chain recombines TRBV30 with TRBJ1-1; 9 bases fit TRBD1. Looked up from germline, CDR1 is GTSNPN and CDR2 is SVGIG (reference sequence). The CDR3 consists of 15 residues. After removal of 0 bases from V and 3 bases from J, the junction contained 5 bases not matched to a gene. CDR3 nucleotide sequence: TGTGCCTGGAGTGTAGGGGACAGGGAGCACACTGAAGCTTTCTTT. Protein sequence: CAWSVGDREHTEAFF. Combining the CDR3 with reference TRBV30 and TRBJ1-1 gives the whole variable domain SQTIHQWPATLVQPVGSPLSLECTVEGTSNPNLYWYRQAAGRGLQLLFYSVGIGQISSEVPQNLSASRPQDRQFILSSKKLLLSDSGFYLCAWSVGDREHTEAFFGQGTRLTVV.

The chain carries TRBV12-2 and TRBJ1-2; the table calls TRBD1, which could not be checked here. TRBV12-2 is termed a pseudogene. There are 17 residues in the CDR3. The CDR3 nucleotides are TGTGCAAGTCGCTTAGATAGTGGGACAGGGGCTAACTATGGCTACACCTTC. Translating it yields CASRLDSGTGANYGYTF.

CDR3 loop: CASSLGGDYGYTF. CDR3 nucleotide sequence: TGCGCCAGCAGCTTGGGTGGAGACTATGGCTACACCTTC. The chain carries TRBV5-1 and TRBJ1-2; D gene uncertain. Germline V gene data show CDR1 as SGHRS and CDR2 as YFSETQ. The ends were cut back, 0 bases at V and 3 bases at J, with 6 bases in the middle. The CDR3 loop spans 13 amino acids.

The V gene is TRBV4-2, the J gene TRBJ1-1; TRBD1 aligns across 7 bases. This CDR3 has 14 residues. The germline V gene has CDR1 LGHNA and CDR2 YNFKEQ. Trimming cost V 1 base and J 6 bases; bases outside gene matches: 5. The CDR3 here is CASSQGDTGAEAFF. DNA of the CDR3: TGTGCCAGCAGCCAAGGGGACACAGGGGCTGAAGCTTTCTTT.

This chain connects TRBV19 to TRBJ1-1; 7 bases fit TRBD1. CDR3 length equals 14 residues. With 3 bases clipped from V and 2 bases from J, the junction kept 3 bases outside the gene matches. Germline CDR1 LNHDA, CDR2 SQIVND (reference sequence). The CDR3 here is CASSIGTENTEAFF. The CDR3 DNA is TGTGCCAGTAGTATTGGGACAGAAAACACTGAAGCTTTCTTT.

This clone has just one count. The chain has TRBV25-1 and TRBJ2-1; 9 positions agree with TRBD2. The V segment lost 0 bases and the J segment 9 bases; nucleotides outside the gene matches: 9. CDR3 size: 16 residues. Germline V gene lookup returns CDR1 MGHDK and CDR2 SYGVNS. In DNA form, the CDR3 reads TGTGCCAGCAGTGAATATGCGGGCGGGGGGGCTTTTGAGCAGTTCTTC. Translating it yields CASSEYAGGGAFEQFF.

CDR3 in amino acids: CASSMGSSTYNEQFF. The CDR3 nucleotides read TGTGCCAGTAGTATGGGCAGCTCGACCTACAATGAGCAGTTCTTC. The chain has TRBV19 and TRBJ2-1, with D hard to call. Germline CDR1 is LNHDA and CDR2 is SQIVND (reference sequence). Trimming cost V 3 bases and J 2 bases, with 11 bases left between them. This CDR3 has 15 amino acids.

The chain links TRBV5-1 to TRBJ2-7; TRBD1 matches 9 bases. V was pared by 4 bases and J by 7 bases, with 9 bases of the junction left unmatched. Germline loops: CDR1 SGHRS, CDR2 YFSETQ. CDR3 length: 14 residues. CDR3 DNA: TGCGCCAGCAGCGCACCGGGACAGGGTCTGGAGCAGTACTTC. This codes for CASSAPGQGLEQYF. The variable domain in full, completed from reference TRBV5-1 and TRBJ2-7, reads KAGVTQTPRYLIKTRGQQVTLSCSPISGHRSVSWYQQTPGQGLQFLFEYFSETQRNKGNFPGRFSGRQFSNSRSEMNVSTLELGDSALYLCASSAPGQGLEQYFGPGTRLTVT.

This chain connects TRBV5-5 to TRBJ2-5; no reliable D call. Trimming removed 0 bases at V and 7 bases at J, with 19 bases between. Germline V gives CDR1 SGHKS, CDR2 YYEKEE (reference sequence). This CDR3 has 16 amino acids. The CDR3 spells CASSLEESLSSGTQYF. The CDR3 bases are TGTGCCAGCAGCTTGGAGGAGAGTCTTTCTAGTGGGACCCAGTACTTC. Looking up the rest from reference TRBV5-5 and TRBJ2-5 gives the full variable domain: DAGVTQSPTHLIKTRGQQVTLRCSPISGHKSVSWYQQVLGQGPQFIFQYYEKEERGRGNFPDRFSARQFPNYSSELNVNALLLGDSALYLCASSLEESLSSGTQYFGPGTRLLVL.

The V and J genes are TRBV7-2 and TRBJ2-3; D is perhaps TRBD1 (6 bases). Trimming stripped 1 base from V and 11 bases from J, with 13 bases between. This CDR3 is 13 amino acids long. Germline CDR1 reads SGHTA; CDR2 reads FQGNSA. CDR3 amino acids: CASSLGGQILQYF. Written as DNA, the CDR3 is TGTGCCAGCAGCTTAGGGGGGCAGATACTGCAGTATTTT.

The chain employs TRBV29-1 and TRBJ1-4; 9 bases fit TRBD1. This CDR3 is 15 amino acids long. Germline CDR1 reads SQVTM; CDR2 reads ANQGSEA. J lost 3 bases, V lost 7 bases, and 9 bases had no gene match. For the CDR3, the DNA is TGCAGCGCCGGAGACAGGGGGGCGTCTAATGAAAAACTGTTTTTT. This gives the protein CSAGDRGASNEKLFF.

This chain links TRBV6-5 with TRBJ1-6; possible D gene TRBD1, 6 bases. The germline gives CDR1 MNHEY, CDR2 SVGAGI. V was clipped by 2 bases and J by 5 bases, with 13 bases between them. CDR3 length: 16 residues. CDR3 loop: CASSYIGTRHNSPLHF. The DNA of the CDR3 is TGTGCCAGCAGTTACATTGGGACACGACATAATTCACCCCTCCACTTT.

This clone was seen only a few times. The gene calls are TRBV15 and TRBJ1-5; D is unclear. In germline, CDR1 is LNHNV, CDR2 YYDKDF (reference sequence). V was cut by 3 bases and J by 9 bases, with 9 bases left in between. The CDR3 runs 12 residues. Here the CDR3 DNA reads TGTGCCACCAGCAGGCCGACGGGGCCCCAGCATTTT. It specifies CATSRPTGPQHF.

The rearrangement links TRBV13 to TRBJ1-1; perhaps TRBD1 as D (5 bases). The length of the CDR3 is 15 residues. Trimming pared 0 bases from V and 4 bases from J, leaving 12 bases between. CDR1 PRHDT and CDR2 FYEKMQ come from the germline V gene (reference sequence). The CDR3 bases are TGTGCCAGCAGCTTAGGGGCGGGGGGTGGCACTGAAGCTTTCTTT. The encoded protein is CASSLGAGGGTEAFF. The variable domain in full, with the rest retrieved from reference TRBV13 and TRBJ1-1, is AAGVIQSPRHLIKEKRETATLKCYPIPRHDTVYWYQQGPGQDPQFLISFYEKMQSDKGSIPDRFSAQQFSDYHSELNMSSLELGDSALYFCASSLGAGGGTEAFFGQGTRLTVV.

With respect to this clone: One end of the junction does not line up with germline, which may come from a read error. CDR3 residues: CASSQDTWTGLGQQTQYF. Here the CDR3 DNA reads TGCGCCAGCAGCCAAGATACCTGGACAGGCCTAGGCCAACAGACCCAGTACTTC. The chain joins TRBV4-1 to TRBJ2-5; 7 bases are a match to TRBD1. This CDR3 region has 18 residues. The germline gives CDR1 MGHRA, CDR2 YSYEKL.

The chain joins TRBV4-2 to TRBJ1-1; 10 positions agree with TRBD1. Trimming at V came to 1 base and at J to 11 bases, leaving 7 bases not matched to a gene. Per germline, CDR1 LGHNA and CDR2 YNFKEQ. CDR3 length equals 14 residues. CDR3 DNA sequence: TGTGCCAGCAGCCAAGGCTGGGACAGGGGTTTTGCTTTCTTT. Its translation: CASSQGWDRGFAFF.

This clone was picked up one time. The V and J genes are TRBV19 and TRBJ2-1; D is possibly TRBD1 (5 bases). The CDR3 is 16 residues long. Germline V CDR1 and CDR2: LNHDA, SQIVND (reference sequence). V dropped 8 bases and J dropped 6 bases, with 23 bases sitting between them. The CDR3 is CASFGRSPSGFNEQFF. CDR3 nucleotides: TGTGCCAGTTTCGGCCGCTCCCCATCAGGGTTCAATGAGCAGTTCTTC.

The chain has TRBV4-2 and TRBJ2-3; no definite D call. Germline-derived CDR1 and CDR2 are LGHNA and YNFKEQ. The CDR3 contains 14 residues. The V end was cut by 3 bases, the J end by 3 bases, with 10 bases between. This CDR3 reads CASSHSLGTDTQYF. The CDR3 nucleotides read TGTGCCAGCAGCCATTCTCTCGGGACAGATACGCAGTATTTT.

This sequence joins TRBV18 and TRBJ2-1, with TRBD2 matching over 8 bases. The CDR3 runs 16 residues. Germline V CDR1 and CDR2: KGHSH, LQKENI. Trimming took 0 bases from V and 8 from J; bases not matched to a gene: 9. The CDR3 region has the DNA TGTGCCAGCTCACCACCACTCCGGGGGGGCCTGGATGAGCAGTTCTTC. It specifies CASSPPLRGGLDEQFF.

A word on this clone: Within the sample, other DNA sequences also encode this same CDR3. The chain has TRBV5-1 and TRBJ2-5; TRBD1 matches at 7 bases. CDR3 size: 14 residues. CDR1 and CDR2 (germline): SGHRS, YFSETQ. V was pared by 0 bases and J by 4 bases, with 3 bases of the junction left unmatched. The CDR3 loop reads CASSLGAGGETQYF. The CDR3 region has the DNA TGCGCCAGCAGCTTGGGGGCAGGGGGAGAGACCCAGTACTTC.

V gene TRBV27 combines with J gene TRBJ1-5; D call uncertain. Trimming cost V 5 bases and J 6 bases, with 17 bases left between them. Germline CDR1 is MNHEY and CDR2 is SMNVEV (reference sequence). The CDR3 sequence is 15 residues long. The CDR3 loop is CASSLRPLGGQPQHF. The CDR3 nucleotides read TGTGCCAGCAGTCTCAGACCTCTAGGAGGTCAGCCCCAGCATTTT.

The chain recombines TRBV5-1 with TRBJ2-7; D is perhaps TRBD1 (8 bases). Germline values: CDR1 SGHRS, CDR2 YFSETQ. Trimming stripped 3 bases from V and 3 bases from J, with 16 bases between. The CDR3 is made up of 15 amino acids. CDR3: CASSYRGGQDYEQYF. Written as DNA, the CDR3 is TGCGCCAGCAGCTACAGGGGGGGCCAGGACTACGAGCAGTACTTC.

The chain is built from TRBV7-3 and TRBJ2-1, with 8 nucleotides matching TRBD2. CDR3 length: 16 amino acids. Unmatched junction bases numbered 11, after V lost 5 bases and J lost 5 bases. Per germline, CDR1 SGHTA and CDR2 FQGTGA. The CDR3 protein is CASSPTSGSNDNEQFF. The DNA of the CDR3 is TGTGCCAGCAGCCCGACCAGCGGGAGTAACGACAATGAGCAGTTCTTC. Filled out from reference TRBV7-3 and TRBJ2-1, the complete variable domain reads GAGVSQTPSNKVTEKGKYVELRCDPISGHTALYWYRQSLGQGPEFLIYFQGTGAADDSGLPNDRFFAVRPEGSVSTLKIQRTERGDSAVYLCASSPTSGSNDNEQFFGPGTRLTVL.

This clone was counted once. The chain links TRBV15 to TRBJ2-5; 7 bases line up with TRBD2. The V gene's germline CDR1 is LNHNV and CDR2 YYDKDF (reference sequence). The CDR3 runs to 15 residues. V gave up 5 bases and J gave up 1 base; unmatched junction bases: 7. Here the CDR3 reads CATSAISGGQETQYF. The CDR3 DNA is TGTGCCACCAGCGCAATCTCGGGGGGCCAAGAGACCCAGTACTTC.

This rearrangement joins TRBV5-1 to TRBJ2-3, with D possibly matching TRBD2 (5 bases). The germline gives CDR1 SGHRS, CDR2 YFSETQ. Trimming removed 0 bases from V and 4 bases from J, with 12 bases in between. CDR3 length equals 15 residues. The CDR3 bases are TGCGCCAGCAGCTTGGATTTAGCGATAGCAGATACGCAGTATTTT. Its protein is CASSLDLAIADTQYF.